This T cell receptor (beta chain) was obtained from a study of early T cells in non-severe SARS-CoV-2 infection. Overall study context: Chains were unpaired, as sequencing was done on bulk RNA from unsorted whole blood.

This clonotype was found a few times. Its antigen is undetermined. General study points: Matching with VDJdb favored anti-spike CD8 responses (missing private and CD4 specificities).

The protocol attached unique molecular identifiers to individual cDNA molecules. TCRdb ran MiXCR on the 5' RACE reads and lists one entry per CDR3 protein. The table lists some 77,000 distinct CDR3 sequences, around 12% of them singletons. Trimming took 3 bases from V and 9 from J; bases not matched to a gene: 6. Germline loops: CDR1 SGHRS, CDR2 YFSETQ. This CDR3 region has 16 residues. The sequence derives from an adult who was a healthcare worker with PCR-confirmed SARS-CoV-2 infection or an uninfected control (not recorded which). The donor label of this sample is uncertain. The starting material was whole blood, obtained at baseline. This chain connects TRBV5-1 to TRBJ2-1; 16 bases align to TRBD2. CDR3 region: CASSWGLAGGEGEQFF. CDR3 nucleotide sequence: TGCGCCAGCAGCTGGGGACTAGCGGGAGGGGAAGGTGAGCAGTTCTTC.